This TCR beta chain emerged from a study of T cells expressing NK-cell markers. Study outcomes and limitations: About six donors carried dominant NKG2C+ clonotypes that made up roughly 1.0-8% of their CD8+ T cells.

Comments on this clonotype: Its target is not known.

No DNA is given; TCRdb re-called the 5' RACE reads and lists each CDR3 protein once. The sample table sets out about 260,000 distinct CDR3 sequences. Germline CDR1 LGHNT, CDR2 FRNRAP. The CDR3 totals 15 residues. The chain employs TRBV12-5 and TRBJ2-5; TCRdb's D gene call, TRBD1, goes unchecked for lack of DNA. The source material was blood T cells: a sorted CD56 or NKG2C T cell subset, CD4+ or CD8+ T cells, or bulk PBMC T cells (not recorded which). This clonotype was sampled from a man aged 18 to 35 in good health. CDR3 residues: CASGLLRTGRETQYF.